The next 12 T cell receptor beta chains were all read from a single sample in a study of T-cell reconstitution after alpha-beta-depleted transplantation in children. The authors prepared the TCRbeta library with unique molecular identifiers. One entry per CDR3 protein results from TCRdb running MiXCR on the PCR reads. The sample yields 250,000 to 300,000 distinct CDR3 sequences, around a tenth seen once. Sequences were derived from peripheral blood, sampled 180 days after TCRalphabeta/CD19-depleted stem cell transplant. The receptors were sampled from a male patient between 2 and 10 years old who had a stem cell transplant for chronic granulomatous disease, so the T cells may come from the graft donor.

This clonotype was observed many times. This rearrangement joins TRBV6-5 to TRBJ2-7; 11 bases align to TRBD1. The ends lost 5 bases at V and 6 bases at J; junction bases unmatched: 9. From germline, CDR1 is MNHEY and CDR2 SVGAGI. The CDR3 runs 15 residues. In nucleotides, the CDR3 is TGTGCCAGCAGTAGCCAGGACAGGGGGCCCTCCGAGCAGTACTTC. It is translated as CASSSQDRGPSEQYF.

This clonotype came up many times. Here the CDR3 reads CASSYGGASGRETQYF. The CDR3 nucleotides read TGTGCCAGCAGTTACGGGGGGGCTAGCGGGAGAGAGACCCAGTACTTC. The chain couples TRBV6-5 to TRBJ2-5; 10 nucleotides align to TRBD2. CDR3 size: 16 residues. The trim removed 2 bases at V and 4 bases at J, leaving 7 bases unmatched. Germline V lookup: CDR1 MNHEY, CDR2 SVGAGI.

V and J are TRBV19 and TRBJ2-1; no clear D. The CDR3 extends over 13 amino acids. From germline, CDR1 is LNHDA and CDR2 SQIVND (reference sequence). V was pared by 7 bases and J by 4 bases, with 11 bases between. Here the CDR3 DNA reads TGTGCCAGTACGTGGGCAGGTTACAATGAGCAGTTCTTC. It yields the protein CASTWAGYNEQFF.

Ten or more counts support this clonotype. The chain uses TRBV28 and TRBJ2-1, with TRBD2 matching over 12 bases. Germline loops: CDR1 MDHEN, CDR2 SYDVKM. The V segment lost 4 bases and the J segment 2 bases; nucleotides outside the gene matches: 12. The CDR3 spans 19 residues. The CDR3 here is CASSYTRLAGVGPYNEQFF. CDR3 sequence (DNA): TGTGCCAGCAGTTATACCCGACTAGCGGGGGTCGGCCCCTACAATGAGCAGTTCTTC. Full variable domain (remainder filled in from reference TRBV28 and TRBJ2-1): DVKVTQSSRYLVKRTGEKVFLECVQDMDHENMFWYRQDPGLGLRLIYFSYDVKMKEKGDIPEGYSVSREKKERFSLILESASTNQTSMYLCASSYTRLAGVGPYNEQFFGPGTRLTVL.

This clonotype showed up many times. V and J are TRBV12-3 or TRBV12-4 and TRBJ2-2, with unresolved D. This CDR3 region has 16 residues. With 6 bases removed from V and 2 bases from J, the gap between germline ends came to 16 bases. CDR3 region: CASRIGEVGNTGELFF. The CDR3 bases are TGTGCCAGCAGGATCGGAGAGGTCGGAAACACCGGGGAGCTGTTTTTT.

This clonotype was recorded at least ten times. This chain uses TRBV29-1 with TRBJ2-5, with TRBD1 matching 10 bases. CDR3 length: 13 residues. Germline trimming cut 7 bases from V and 5 bases from J; bases unmatched to any gene: 7. CDR1 and CDR2 from the germline V gene are SQVTM and ANQGSEA. The CDR3 DNA is TGCAGCGCGGGACAGGGGCCAGGGGAGACCCAGTACTTC. This sequence encodes CSAGQGPGETQYF.

This chain connects TRBV29-1 to TRBJ2-1, with a weak D call TRBD2 (6 bases). The CDR3 is made up of 13 amino acids. V was pared by 8 bases and J by 6 bases, with 17 bases between. Germline values: CDR1 SQVTM, CDR2 ANQGSEA. The CDR3 protein is CSHSIGRFNEQFF. In DNA form, the CDR3 reads TGCAGCCACTCTATTGGGAGGTTCAATGAGCAGTTCTTC.

There are many counts of this clonotype. The gene calls are TRBV10-3 and TRBJ2-7; D not resolved. The CDR3 spans 14 residues. Germline V gene sequence: CDR1 ENHRY, CDR2 SYGVKD. Trimming pared 6 bases from V and 6 bases from J, leaving 18 bases between. The CDR3 bases are TGTGCCATCAGGGGAATGGGCCTCGGCAGCGAGCAGTACTTC. It encodes CAIRGMGLGSEQYF.

The sample holds many counts of this clonotype. This chain joins TRBV7-2 and TRBJ1-1, with TRBD1 matching 8 bases. The CDR3 is 15 residues long. The V gene's germline CDR1 is SGHTA and CDR2 FQGNSA. V lost 5 bases and J lost 3; bases outside the gene matches: 8. The CDR3 reads CASSTGQGRDTEAFF. The DNA for the CDR3 is TGTGCCAGCAGCACCGGACAGGGTAGGGACACTGAAGCTTTCTTT. Complete variable domain (other parts from reference TRBV7-2 and TRBJ1-1): GAGVSQSPSNKVTEKGKDVELRCDPISGHTALYWYRQSLGQGLEFLIYFQGNSAPDKSGLPSDRFSAERTGGSVSTLTIQRTQQEDSAVYLCASSTGQGRDTEAFFGQGTRLTVV.

This clonotype was counted ten times or more. This chain joins TRBV12-3 or TRBV12-4 and TRBJ2-3; 8 bases are a match to TRBD2. V shed 6 bases, J shed 0 bases, and the junction held 8 bases outside the gene matches. The CDR3 is 16 amino acids. The CDR3 DNA is TGTGCCAGCAGACGTGCGGGGGGAGGAAGCACAGATACGCAGTATTTT. As protein: CASRRAGGGSTDTQYF.

This clonotype was seen at least ten times. This chain uses TRBV10-3 with TRBJ2-7, with D perhaps being TRBD1 or TRBD2 (5 bases each). Trimming removed 6 bases at V and 4 bases at J, with 16 bases between. The CDR3 covers 14 residues. The germline V gene has CDR1 ENHRY and CDR2 SYGVKD. As DNA, the CDR3 is TGTGCCATCAGACATACAGGACGGGGTTACGAGCAGTACTTC. Its protein is CAIRHTGRGYEQYF.

This clonotype appeared a few times. The genes are TRBV7-2 and TRBJ1-5; D gene unclear. This CDR3 spans 13 amino acids. V lost 6 bases and J lost 5, with 11 bases in between. Germline assignment: CDR1 SGHTA and CDR2 FQGNSA. In nucleotides, the CDR3 is TGTGCCAGCAGACCACGCTGGGATCAGCCCCAGCATTTT. It translates to CASRPRWDQPQHF.